This T cell receptor beta chain was sequenced for a study of CD8 T cells in Susac syndrome. The CDR3 extends over 16 amino acids. Germline V gene sequence: CDR1 SGDLS, CDR2 YYNGEE. V was clipped by 1 base and J by 0 bases; unmatched bases: 5. Roughly 0.5 to 1 ug RNA was reverse transcribed with random hexamers. From the immunoSEQ multiplex PCR reads, TCRdb called clonotypes with MiXCR, one entry per CDR3 protein. The table has about 430,000 distinct CDR3 sequences, more than 80% seen once. The chain recombines TRBV9 with TRBJ1-1; 8 bases align to TRBD1. The sequenced material came from CD8+ T cells from PBMCs. This receptor was obtained from a human donor with multiple sclerosis. The CDR3 nucleotides read TGTGCCAGCAGCGTACAGGACAGGGAAATGAACACTGAAGCTTTCTTT. Translation: CASSVQDREMNTEAFF.